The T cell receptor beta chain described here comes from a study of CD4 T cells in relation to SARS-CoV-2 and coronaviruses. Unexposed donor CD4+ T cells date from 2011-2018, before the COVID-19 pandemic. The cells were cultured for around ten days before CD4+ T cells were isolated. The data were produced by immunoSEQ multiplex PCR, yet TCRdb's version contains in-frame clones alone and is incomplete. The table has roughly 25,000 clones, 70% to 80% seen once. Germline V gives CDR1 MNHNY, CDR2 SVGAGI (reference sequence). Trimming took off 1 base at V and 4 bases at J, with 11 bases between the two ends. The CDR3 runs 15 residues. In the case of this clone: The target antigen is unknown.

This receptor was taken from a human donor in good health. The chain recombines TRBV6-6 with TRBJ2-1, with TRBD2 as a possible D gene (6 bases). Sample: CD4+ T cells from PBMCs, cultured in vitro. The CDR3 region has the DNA TGTGCCAGCAGTTACTTTTCTGGGGGGTACAATGAGCAGTTCTTC. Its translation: CASSYFSGGYNEQFF.